The 10 T cell receptor beta chains below were found in one sample sequenced in a study of post-analysis software for immune sequencing data. These receptors' antigens are unknown. Included in the TCR beta cDNA libraries were unique molecular identifiers. TCRdb itself ran the PCR reads through MiXCR, one entry per CDR3 protein. Of approximately 690,000 distinct CDR3 sequences in the sample, approximately 59% were seen once. Study outcomes and limitations: Patients showed TRBV5-6, TRBV5-1 and TRBV20-1 among several TRBV segments more frequent than in controls.

Sequenced input: blood. The receptor set was obtained from a girl between 2 and 10 years old with multiple sclerosis.

The V call is TRBV6-5, the J call TRBJ2-1, with 8 bases matching TRBD2. V gave up 2 bases and J gave up 6 bases; unmatched junction bases: 3. Per germline, CDR1 MNHEY and CDR2 SVGAGI. The CDR3 totals 14 residues. This CDR3 is CASSYGLAFNEQFF. The CDR3 DNA reads TGTGCCAGCAGTTACGGACTAGCTTTCAATGAGCAGTTCTTC.

The chain uses TRBV5-1 and TRBJ2-1; D is uncertain. Trimming cost V 2 bases and J 2 bases, with 11 bases left between them. This CDR3 is built from 15 residues. Germline assignment: CDR1 SGHRS and CDR2 YFSETQ. The CDR3 protein is CASSFWWRTYNEQFF. CDR3 nucleotides: TGCGCCAGCAGCTTTTGGTGGCGCACCTACAATGAGCAGTTCTTC.

This chain links TRBV20-1 with TRBJ2-1; 8 nucleotides agree with TRBD2. The CDR3 length is 18 residues. From germline, CDR1 is DFQATT and CDR2 SNEGSKA (reference sequence). Germline trimming cut 4 bases from V and 2 bases from J; bases unmatched to any gene: 16. The CDR3 DNA reads as TGCAGTGCTATATTACTCGGGACTAGAGAAGGGCCCTACAATGAGCAGTTCTTC. Protein: CSAILLGTREGPYNEQFF.

The chain combines TRBV5-1 with TRBJ1-1; D is undetermined. This CDR3 has 13 residues. Trimming pared 4 bases from V and 8 bases from J, leaving 15 bases between. Per the germline V gene, CDR1 is SGHRS and CDR2 is YFSETQ. CDR3 sequence (DNA): TGCGCCAGCAGCACGAGGACGGCCCACGAAGCTTTCTTT. It codes for CASSTRTAHEAFF.

About this clonotype itself: One junction end does not reproduce the germline sequence, and a read error may be involved. V gene TRBV12-3 or TRBV12-4 combines with J gene TRBJ2-7, with 10 bases identical to TRBD1. This CDR3 contains 16 residues. CDR3 nucleotides: TGTGTCAGCAGTCAAATGGGACAGGGGTTTGACTACGAGCAGTACTTC. Translating gives CVSSQMGQGFDYEQYF.

This clonotype was recorded a few times. This chain joins TRBV7-6 and TRBJ1-1; a possible D gene is TRBD1 (6 bases). The germline V and J ends were trimmed by 5 bases and 4 bases, with 20 bases remaining between them. CDR1 is SGHVS and CDR2 is FNYEAQ in the germline V gene. The CDR3 contains 16 residues. The CDR3 region is CASSTGTQGWGTEAFF. The CDR3 DNA reads TGTGCCAGCAGCACCGGGACACAGGGTTGGGGCACTGAAGCTTTCTTT.

This clonotype was seen a few times. V gene TRBV6-2 or TRBV6-3 combines with J gene TRBJ2-1; TRBD1 is a possible D gene (6 bases). Trimming cost V 6 bases and J 5 bases, with 17 bases left between them. The CDR3 runs 15 residues. Germline V CDR1 and CDR2: MNHEY, SVGEGT. The CDR3 coding sequence is TGTGCCAGCAGCACCTTTGAGACAGGTAACAATGAGCAGTTCTTC. This gives the protein CASSTFETGNNEQFF.

CDR3 in amino acids: CASVVGPGYNEQFF. The CDR3 DNA follows: TGTGCCAGCGTAGTGGGTCCTGGCTACAATGAGCAGTTCTTC. The chain uses TRBV2 and TRBJ2-1, with D hard to call. Trimming took 8 bases from V and 3 from J, leaving 14 bases between them. Germline V gives CDR1 SNHLY, CDR2 FYNNEI. The CDR3 is 14 residues long.

V gene TRBV15 combines with J gene TRBJ2-4; 9 bases agree with TRBD1. The J call may not be correct, given that the DNA end is closer to TRBJ2-7. Germline V gene sequence: CDR1 LNHNV, CDR2 YYDKDF (reference sequence). The CDR3 is 16 amino acids. CDR3 region: CATSPRDRESEHEQYF. As DNA, the CDR3 is TGTGCCACCAGCCCCCGGGACAGGGAAAGCGAGCACGAGCAGTACTTC.

The J gene is TRBJ2-3, the V gene TRBV6-5, with TRBD2 matching 7 bases. The length of the CDR3 is 15 residues. Trimming at V came to 4 bases and at J to 2 bases, leaving 6 bases not matched to a gene. The V gene's germline CDR1 is MNHEY and CDR2 SVGAGI. CDR3: CASSSPSGPTDTQYF. The DNA of the CDR3 is TGTGCCAGCAGTTCCCCTAGCGGCCCCACAGATACGCAGTATTTT.